The clone carrying this T cell receptor beta chain was observed at least ten times. The sample comes from a study of T cells in Graves' hyperthyroidism and ophthalmopathy. Using RNA transcripts as the source, TCR beta CDR3 regions were amplified. TCR CDR3 regions were first amplified by RT-PCR with HTBI primers. TCRdb re-called the multiplex PCR reads with MiXCR, one entry per CDR3 protein. The sample lists more than 350,000 distinct CDR3 sequences; approximately 14% were seen once. The ends were cut back, 3 bases at V and 1 base at J, with 12 bases in the middle. The CDR3 has 16 residues. Germline CDR1 and CDR2: SGHNT and YENEEA.

This chain joins TRBV11-3 and TRBJ1-4; tentative D call: TRBD1 (5 bases). Material for sequencing was blood. The TCR originated in a woman in her twenties or thirties with Graves' ophthalmopathy. The CDR3 sequence is CASSFSPGGTNEKLFF. The CDR3 DNA is TGTGCCAGCAGCTTTTCGCCCGGGGGAACTAATGAAAAACTGTTTTTT.